The 17 T cell receptor beta chains given below trace back to one sample, sequenced in a study of blood T cell repertoires in COVID-19. Assay used: immunoSEQ multiplex PCR; TCRdb lists only in-frame clones, some missing. The sample includes 57,000 or so clones, roughly 84% of them seen just once. The sample was peripheral blood. These receptors all come from a man in his 70s with active COVID-19.

V usage is TRBV5-5 and J usage is TRBJ1-4; no clear D. Germline CDR1 is SGHKS and CDR2 is YYEKEE (reference sequence). The CDR3 covers 14 residues. V lost 2 bases and J 8 bases, leaving 13 bases between the germline ends. Here the CDR3 reads CASSFGLTREKLFF. CDR3 bases: TGTGCCAGCAGCTTCGGATTGACGAGGGAAAAACTGTTTTTT.

This clone was found a few times. The gene calls are TRBV5-4 and TRBJ2-7; weak D call: TRBD2 (6 bases). V was shortened by 7 bases and J by 6 bases, with 17 bases between the two germline ends. CDR3 length equals 13 residues. The germline CDR1 and CDR2 sequences are SGHNT and YYREEE (reference sequence). CDR3 amino acids: CASQGLGGVEQYF. DNA for the CDR3: TGTGCCAGCCAGGGACTGGGCGGGGTCGAGCAGTACTTC.

V usage is TRBV5-1 and J usage is TRBJ2-3; 9 bases match TRBD1. The CDR3 loop spans 15 amino acids. The ends lost 0 bases at V and 1 base at J; junction bases unmatched: 0. Germline assignment: CDR1 SGHRS and CDR2 YFSETQ. This CDR3 is CASSLGQGGTDTQYF. The CDR3 nucleotides are TGCGCCAGCAGCTTGGGACAGGGGGGCACAGATACGCAGTATTTT.

V usage is TRBV7-9 and J usage is TRBJ2-1; D perhaps matches TRBD1 (7 bases). CDR1 is SEHNR, CDR2 FQNEAQ, per germline (reference sequence). The V end was cut by 6 bases, the J end by 4 bases, with 28 bases between. The CDR3 has 19 amino acids. In DNA form, the CDR3 reads TGTGCCAGCAGGAGGGCGGGACAGACAAATCCCCCGAATTACAATGAGCAGTTCTTC. Translated: CASRRAGQTNPPNYNEQFF.

The rearrangement links TRBV9 to TRBJ2-1; D not certain. CDR1 and CDR2 (germline): SGDLS, YYNGEE. Trimming shortened V by 5 bases and J by 0 bases, and 12 bases separated the two germline ends. The CDR3 length is 15 residues. The CDR3 bases are TGTGCCAGCAGTACTGCCACTAACTCCTACAATGAGCAGTTCTTC. Encoded protein: CASSTATNSYNEQFF.

In this sample, this clone turned up a few times. This chain joins TRBV5-1 and TRBJ1-2, with D possibly matching TRBD1 (5 bases). The CDR3 consists of 15 residues. Between the trimmed V and J ends, which lost 3 bases and 3 bases, there was a span of 15 bases. Germline V gene data show CDR1 as SGHRS and CDR2 as YFSETQ. The CDR3 reads CASSSQGANHYGYTF. The CDR3 DNA is TGCGCCAGCAGCTCGCAGGGTGCTAACCACTATGGCTACACCTTC.

The J gene is TRBJ1-1, the V gene TRBV2; the D is unclear. V was cut by 9 bases and J by 1 base, with 9 bases left in between. CDR1 and CDR2 (germline): SNHLY, FYNNEI. This CDR3 contains 12 residues. The CDR3: CASENQNTEAFF. The CDR3 DNA sequence: TGTGCCAGTGAGAACCAGAACACTGAAGCTTTCTTT. Full variable domain (outside the CDR3, taken from reference TRBV2 and TRBJ1-1): EPEVTQTPSHQVTQMGQEVILRCVPISNHLYFYWYRQILGQKVEFLVSFYNNEISEKSEIFDDQFSVERPDGSNFTLKIRSTKLEDSAMYFCASENQNTEAFFGQGTRLTVV.

The rearrangement uses TRBV28 and TRBJ1-2; 9 nucleotides match TRBD1. This CDR3 region has 14 residues. Trimming at V came to 8 bases and at J to 3 bases, leaving 7 bases not matched to a gene. Looked up from germline, CDR1 is MDHEN and CDR2 is SYDVKM. The CDR3 nucleotides read TGTGCCAGCTCCGGGACAGGGTCTTACTATGGCTACACCTTC. It encodes CASSGTGSYYGYTF.

The gene calls are TRBV7-2 and TRBJ2-3; D may be TRBD1 (6 bases). Germline V gene data show CDR1 as SGHTA and CDR2 as FQGNSA. V lost 1 base, J lost 1 base, and 6 bases lay in between. The CDR3 spans 14 residues. DNA of the CDR3: TGTGCCAGCAGCTTAGAGGGGGGCACAGATACGCAGTATTTT. Translated, it gives CASSLEGGTDTQYF.

This clone has just one count. The chain joins TRBV12-3 or TRBV12-4 to TRBJ1-1, with a weak D call TRBD1 (5 bases). V lost 6 bases, J lost 7 bases, and 9 bases lay in between. This CDR3 is 11 amino acids long. The CDR3 DNA reads TGTGCCAGCAGAGGGGTCTATGAAGCTTTCTTT. Its translation is CASRGVYEAFF.

The CDR3 DNA sequence: TGCGCCAGCAGCTTGTCGGGACTAGCGGAAGGGGAGACCCAGTACTTC. It translates to CASSLSGLAEGETQYF. The V and J genes are TRBV5-1 and TRBJ2-5; 11 bases map to TRBD2. This CDR3 has 16 residues. Germline CDR1 reads SGHRS; CDR2 reads YFSETQ. With 1 base clipped from V and 5 bases from J, the junction kept 7 bases outside the gene matches.

The V and J genes are TRBV20-1 and TRBJ2-1, with D possibly being TRBD1 or TRBD2 (5 bases each). The CDR3 is 13 amino acids. Germline CDR1 is DFQATT and CDR2 is SNEGSKA (reference sequence). V lost 3 bases and J lost 10, with 16 bases in between. DNA of the CDR3: TGCAGTGCTAGTGGGGGAGTACTTTTGGAGCAGTTCTTC. As protein: CSASGGVLLEQFF.

V usage is TRBV2 and J usage is TRBJ1-1, with TRBD1 identical over 11 bases. V gave up 6 bases and J gave up 5 bases; unmatched junction bases: 8. This CDR3 comprises 15 residues. CDR1 is SNHLY, CDR2 FYNNEI, per germline. The CDR3 DNA is TGTGCCAGCAGCCCGCCGGGACAGGGGGTGACTGAAGCTTTCTTT. It translates to CASSPPGQGVTEAFF.

V and J are TRBV4-2 and TRBJ2-1; D possibly corresponds to TRBD2 (6 bases). Germline V gene data show CDR1 as LGHNA and CDR2 as YNFKEQ. The germline V and J ends were trimmed by 1 base and 10 bases, with 17 bases remaining between them. The CDR3 covers 15 residues. The CDR3, as DNA: TGTGCCAGCAGCCAAGTTTACGGGAGTGGTATCGAGCAGTTCTTC. It yields the protein CASSQVYGSGIEQFF.

This clone was picked up many times. CDR3 DNA: TGTGCCAGCAGCTTGGAGTCGGGGGAGTTCGAGCAGTACTTC. Translated: CASSLESGEFEQYF. The chain has TRBV5-4 and TRBJ2-7; weak D call: TRBD2 (6 bases). From germline, CDR1 is SGHNT and CDR2 YYREEE (reference sequence). The V end lost 0 bases, the J end lost 6 bases, and 13 bases lay between the germline ends. This CDR3 contains 14 residues.

V gene TRBV21-1 combines with J gene TRBJ2-7; TRBD1 is taken as the D call from the table, unchecked against the DNA. TRBV21-1 is annotated as a pseudogene. This CDR3 has 17 residues. In nucleotides, the CDR3 is TGTGCCAGCAGCAGCCACCGACAGGGGAGTCGCAGTTACGAGCAGTACTTC. As protein: CASSSHRQGSRSYEQYF.

This clone is deemed large. The chain combines TRBV4-3 with TRBJ2-7, with no clear D. The CDR3 has 15 residues. CDR1 is LGHNA, CDR2 YSLEER, per germline. V was shortened by 0 bases and J by 2 bases, with 11 bases between the two germline ends. CDR3 in amino acids: CASSQEVSETYEQYF. The CDR3 DNA follows: TGCGCCAGCAGCCAAGAGGTGTCGGAGACCTACGAGCAGTACTTC.